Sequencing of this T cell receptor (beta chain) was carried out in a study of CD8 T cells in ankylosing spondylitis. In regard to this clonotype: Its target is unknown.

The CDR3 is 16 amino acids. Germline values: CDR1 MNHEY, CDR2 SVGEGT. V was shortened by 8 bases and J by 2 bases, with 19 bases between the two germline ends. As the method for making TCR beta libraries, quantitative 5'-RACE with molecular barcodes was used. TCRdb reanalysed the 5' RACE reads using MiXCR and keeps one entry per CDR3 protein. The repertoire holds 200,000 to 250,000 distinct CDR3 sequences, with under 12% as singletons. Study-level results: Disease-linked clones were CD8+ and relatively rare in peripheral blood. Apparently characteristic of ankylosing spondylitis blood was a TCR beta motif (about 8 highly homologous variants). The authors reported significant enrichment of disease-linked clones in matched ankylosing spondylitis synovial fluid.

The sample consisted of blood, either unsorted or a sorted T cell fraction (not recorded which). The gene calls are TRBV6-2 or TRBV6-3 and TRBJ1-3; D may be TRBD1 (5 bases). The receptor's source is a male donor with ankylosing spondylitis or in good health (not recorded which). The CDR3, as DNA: TGTGCCAGCTCCAAGGGGACGGGTTCGGCTGGAAACACCATATATTTT. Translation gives CASSKGTGSAGNTIYF.